The 23 T cell receptor beta chains reported below all come from one sample, sequenced in a study of OX40 agonist ivuxolimab in advanced cancers. Generated by immunoSEQ multiplex PCR, the TCRdb table keeps only in-frame clones and is missing some. Counted here are more than 9,500 clones, roughly three quarters occurring once; the ten biggest clones make up 11% to 15%. The sequenced sample was CD4+ or CD8+ T cells sorted from blood, obtained in a trial of the OX40 agonist ivuxolimab. The receptor source for this set is an adult with an advanced solid tumor such as melanoma, head and neck, liver or kidney cancer.

The genes are TRBV29-1 and TRBJ2-1; TRBD2 aligns across 11 bases. The CDR3 is 14 amino acids. Germline trimming cut 5 bases from V and 2 bases from J; bases unmatched to any gene: 2. The germline V gene encodes CDR1 SQVTM and CDR2 ANQGSEA. The CDR3 DNA reads as TGCAGCGTTACTAGCGGGAGTACCTACAATGAGCAGTTCTTC. This sequence encodes CSVTSGSTYNEQFF.

In this sample, this clone turned up once. The chain links TRBV7-6 to TRBJ2-1; 13 positions match TRBD2. The CDR3 spans 17 residues. Unmatched junction bases numbered 10, after V lost 5 bases and J lost 6 bases. Germline V gene lookup returns CDR1 SGHVS and CDR2 FNYEAQ. The CDR3 here is CASSVESLAGGSNEQFF. For the CDR3, the DNA is TGTGCCAGCAGCGTCGAATCACTAGCGGGAGGGAGCAATGAGCAGTTCTTC.

The chain recombines TRBV9 with TRBJ2-5; D assignment may be TRBD1 or TRBD2 (5 bases each). Germline CDR1 is SGDLS and CDR2 is YYNGEE. Trimming removed 0 bases at V and 5 bases at J, with 17 bases between. This CDR3 has 16 residues. The CDR3 is CASSVDGAGEGETQYF. DNA for the CDR3: TGTGCCAGCAGCGTAGATGGGGCGGGCGAGGGGGAGACCCAGTACTTC.

CDR3 region: CASSAPGRPFGEQFF. CDR3 sequence (DNA): TGTGCCAGCAGCGCACCGGGACGACCGTTTGGGGAGCAGTTCTTC. The V gene is TRBV9, the J gene TRBJ2-1, with D perhaps assigned TRBD1 or TRBD2 (5 bases each). The germline gives CDR1 SGDLS, CDR2 YYNGEE. This CDR3 region has 15 residues. The V and J ends lost 3 bases and 10 bases respectively, with 20 bases between them.

The chain uses TRBV27 and TRBJ2-5; D might be TRBD2 (5 bases). The V gene's germline CDR1 is MNHEY and CDR2 SMNVEV (reference sequence). The CDR3 loop spans 17 amino acids. V was pared by 5 bases and J by 0 bases, with 19 bases between. CDR3 residues: CASSTRTDIFDQETQYF. In DNA, the CDR3 is TGTGCCAGCAGTACTAGGACCGATATCTTCGACCAAGAGACCCAGTACTTC.

This chain joins TRBV4-1 and TRBJ2-1, with 9 bases lining up with TRBD2. CDR3 length: 16 amino acids. The junction had 12 bases not matched to a gene; V was cut back by 4 bases and J by 8 bases. Germline-derived CDR1 and CDR2 are MGHRA and YSYEKL. The CDR3: CASSLQIGREGDEQFF. The CDR3, as DNA: TGCGCCAGCAGCCTTCAAATTGGGCGGGAGGGAGATGAGCAGTTCTTC.

J is TRBJ2-6 and V is TRBV4-3; D perhaps matches TRBD2 (6 bases). CDR1 and CDR2 from the germline V gene are LGHNA and YSLEER. This CDR3 has 16 residues. Trimming pared 0 bases from V and 3 bases from J, leaving 9 bases between. This chain's CDR3 is CASSQEGGGGANVLTF. In DNA, the CDR3 is TGCGCCAGCAGCCAAGAGGGAGGTGGTGGGGCCAACGTCCTGACTTTC.

J is TRBJ2-1 and V is TRBV28; possible D gene TRBD2, 5 bases. Deletions cut 3 bases from V and 6 bases from J, with 9 bases between. CDR1 is MDHEN, CDR2 SYDVKM, per germline. The CDR3 contains 13 residues. CDR3 in DNA: TGTGCCAGCAGTTTCCGCGGGCCCAATGAGCAGTTCTTC. It specifies CASSFRGPNEQFF.

In this sample, this clone turned up a few times. The V gene is TRBV2, the J gene TRBJ2-3; 7 nucleotides line up with TRBD2. This CDR3 has 15 residues. With V trimmed by 5 bases and J by 1 base, 6 bases remained unmatched. Looked up from germline, CDR1 is SNHLY and CDR2 is FYNNEI. The CDR3: CASSSGRRGTDTQYF. As DNA, the CDR3 is TGTGCCAGCAGTTCCGGGAGGCGGGGCACAGATACGCAGTATTTT. Based on the CDR3 plus reference TRBV2 and TRBJ2-3, the full variable domain is EPEVTQTPSHQVTQMGQEVILRCVPISNHLYFYWYRQILGQKVEFLVSFYNNEISEKSEIFDDQFSVERPDGSNFTLKIRSTKLEDSAMYFCASSSGRRGTDTQYFGPGTRLTVL.

This clone was detected only a few times. The genes are TRBV6-6 and TRBJ2-3; 7 nucleotides align to TRBD2. The junction had 8 bases not matched to a gene; V was cut back by 4 bases and J by 4 bases. The CDR3 runs 15 residues. Per germline, CDR1 MNHNY and CDR2 SVGAGI (reference sequence). CDR3 sequence: CASSFEAGLADTQYF. The CDR3 DNA reads as TGTGCCAGCAGTTTCGAAGCGGGATTGGCAGATACGCAGTATTTT.

This clone occurred once. The chain uses TRBV27 and TRBJ2-7; D is perhaps TRBD1 (6 bases). This CDR3 is 12 amino acids long. V gave up 6 bases and J gave up 5 bases, with 11 bases separating them. Per germline, CDR1 MNHEY and CDR2 SMNVEV (reference sequence). The CDR3 DNA is TGTGCCAGCAGCGTTAACAGGGACGAGCAGTACTTC. Amino acids: CASSVNRDEQYF.

The chain employs TRBV5-4 and TRBJ2-1; the match to TRBD2 covers 10 bases. Germline V gives CDR1 SGHNT, CDR2 YYREEE (reference sequence). Losses at the gene ends were 4 bases for V and 5 bases for J; bases not matched to a gene: 9. The CDR3 extends over 16 amino acids. CDR3: CASSPMTSGPDNEQFF. The CDR3 DNA reads TGTGCCAGCAGCCCGATGACTAGCGGGCCTGACAATGAGCAGTTCTTC.

This clone was observed a single time. The V gene is TRBV14, the J gene TRBJ2-3, with no clear D. This CDR3 is built from 13 residues. Trimming cost V 0 bases and J 4 bases, with 5 bases left between them. Germline CDR1 is SGHDN and CDR2 is FVKESK. The CDR3 DNA reads TGTGCCAGCAGCCAAGAGGTGGCAGATACGCAGTATTTT. It is translated as CASSQEVADTQYF. The full variable domain, its missing parts supplied by reference TRBV14 and TRBJ2-3, is EAGVTQFPSHSVIEKGQTVTLRCDPISGHDNLYWYRRVMGKEIKFLLHFVKESKQDESGMPNNRFLAERTGGTYSTLKVQPAELEDSGVYFCASSQEVADTQYFGPGTRLTVL.

This chain links TRBV6-5 with TRBJ2-7; maybe TRBD2 (5 bases). The CDR3 length is 13 residues. Per the germline V gene, CDR1 is MNHEY and CDR2 is SVGAGI. V shed 5 bases and J shed 3 bases, with 11 bases lying between them. CDR3 loop: CASSQGLFYEQYF. The CDR3 nucleotides are TGTGCCAGCAGTCAAGGACTTTTCTACGAGCAGTACTTC.

J is TRBJ1-4 and V is TRBV27; 9 bases map to TRBD1. The CDR3 consists of 13 residues. Germline values: CDR1 MNHEY, CDR2 SMNVEV (reference sequence). V shed 10 bases, J shed 8 bases, and the junction held 8 bases outside the gene matches. The CDR3 here is CATGQGIGEKLFF. CDR3 in DNA: TGTGCCACAGGACAGGGGATCGGGGAAAAACTGTTTTTT. Supplemented by reference TRBV27 and TRBJ1-4, the full variable domain reads EAQVTQNPRYLITVTGKKLTVTCSQNMNHEYMSWYRQDPGLGLRQIYYSMNVEVTDKGDVPEGYKVSRKEKRNFPLILESPSPNQTSLYFCATGQGIGEKLFFGSGTQLSVL.

The chain recombines TRBV9 with TRBJ2-2, with TRBD2 as a possible D gene (6 bases). The ends were cut back, 0 bases at V and 6 bases at J, with 15 bases in the middle. The CDR3 is 16 amino acids. Germline-derived CDR1 and CDR2 are SGDLS and YYNGEE. The CDR3 spells CASSVDPRETPGELFF. DNA of the CDR3: TGTGCCAGCAGCGTAGACCCCCGGGAGACCCCCGGGGAGCTGTTTTTT.

The chain links TRBV5-6 to TRBJ1-2; 7 bases are a match to TRBD1. With 3 bases clipped from V and 5 bases from J, the junction kept 4 bases outside the gene matches. This CDR3 comprises 13 residues. Germline V gives CDR1 SGHDT, CDR2 YYEEEE. CDR3 protein: CASSSGGLYGYTF. CDR3 DNA: TGTGCCAGCAGCTCAGGGGGTCTTTATGGCTACACCTTC.

The chain employs TRBV27 and TRBJ1-5; 10 nucleotides match TRBD1. V lost 5 bases, J lost 6 bases, and 4 bases stayed unmatched. Germline CDR1 and CDR2: MNHEY and SMNVEV (reference sequence). The length of the CDR3 is 14 residues. The CDR3 reads CASSADRGTQPQHF. CDR3 nucleotide sequence: TGTGCCAGCAGTGCGGACAGGGGGACTCAGCCCCAGCATTTT.

The chain links TRBV7-6 to TRBJ2-2; 9 positions match TRBD2. Germline CDR1 and CDR2: SGHVS and FNYEAQ. This CDR3 is 17 amino acids long. Trimming at V came to 5 bases and at J to 4 bases, leaving 11 bases not matched to a gene. In DNA form, the CDR3 reads TGTGCCAGCAGCGCACACCCGGGACTAGCAGCCACCGGGGAGCTGTTTTTT. This encodes CASSAHPGLAATGELFF.

The V and J genes are TRBV14 and TRBJ2-1; 7 bases map to TRBD2. The CDR3 is 17 amino acids. Trimming took 0 bases from V and 10 from J; bases not matched to a gene: 15. Looked up from germline, CDR1 is SGHDN and CDR2 is FVKESK. The CDR3 sequence: CASSQDSGISGRPEQFF. The CDR3 DNA sequence: TGTGCCAGCAGCCAAGATTCGGGAATTAGCGGGCGTCCAGAGCAGTTCTTC.

By sample fraction, this clone is large. This chain uses TRBV2 with TRBJ1-4; TRBD1 is a possible D gene (5 bases). Per germline, CDR1 SNHLY and CDR2 FYNNEI. This CDR3 region has 14 residues. Trimming shortened V by 9 bases and J by 6 bases, and 17 bases separated the two germline ends. CDR3 in amino acids: CARGGYRKDEKLFF. In DNA, the CDR3 is TGTGCCAGGGGGGGATACAGGAAGGATGAAAAACTGTTTTTT. Based on the CDR3 plus reference TRBV2 and TRBJ1-4, the full variable domain is EPEVTQTPSHQVTQMGQEVILRCVPISNHLYFYWYRQILGQKVEFLVSFYNNEISEKSEIFDDQFSVERPDGSNFTLKIRSTKLEDSAMYFCARGGYRKDEKLFFGSGTQLSVL.

This chain connects TRBV27 to TRBJ2-1, with TRBD2 identical over 7 bases. Trimming took 2 bases from V and 7 from J; bases not matched to a gene: 2. The length of the CDR3 is 13 residues. The V gene's germline CDR1 is MNHEY and CDR2 SMNVEV (reference sequence). The CDR3 protein is CASSLREGNEQFF. CDR3 coding DNA: TGTGCCAGCAGTTTAAGGGAGGGAAATGAGCAGTTCTTC.

This clone appeared a single time. The chain recombines TRBV4-3 with TRBJ2-1; D possibly uses TRBD1 or TRBD2 (5 bases each). With 0 bases removed from V and 9 bases from J, the gap between germline ends came to 15 bases. The CDR3 runs to 15 residues. In germline, CDR1 is LGHNA, CDR2 YSLEER. The CDR3 reads CASSQDSGRGGEQFF. CDR3 DNA: TGCGCCAGCAGCCAAGATTCAGGGCGTGGGGGTGAGCAGTTCTTC.